The next 24 T cell receptor beta chains were all read from a single sample in a study of blood T cells in healthy people across ages. A second PCR of about 7 to 12 cycles used a sample-barcoded 5' primer and a J-beta primer mix. TCRdb analysed the 5' RACE reads with MiXCR anew, one entry per CDR3 protein. Here the sample spans 1,300,000 or so distinct CDR3 sequences, 59% being singletons. Sequenced input: blood. These receptors all come from a young man in good health.

This clonotype turned up a few times. J is TRBJ2-5 and V is TRBV7-2; D is possibly TRBD1 or TRBD2 (5 bases each). Near its end, the DNA agrees better with TRBJ2-7, so the J call may be wrong. The CDR3 contains 13 residues. Germline loops: CDR1 SGHTA, CDR2 FQGNSA. CDR3 coding DNA: TGTGCCAGCAGCTCCGCCCAGAGGGGCGAGCAGTACTTC. It encodes CASSSAQRGEQYF.

The V call is TRBV19, the J call TRBJ2-7; D gene ambiguous. Germline loops: CDR1 LNHDA, CDR2 SQIVND (reference sequence). V was shortened by 7 bases and J by 8 bases, with 15 bases between the two germline ends. The CDR3 has 12 amino acids. Here the CDR3 reads CASTDRTDKQYF. DNA for the CDR3: TGTGCCAGTACCGACCGGACCGATAAGCAGTACTTC.

This CDR3 reads CASGRAGEQPQHF. CDR3 nucleotide sequence: TGTGCCAGCGGAAGGGCAGGGGAACAGCCCCAGCATTTT. The chain links TRBV27 to TRBJ1-5, with a possible D match to TRBD1 (6 bases). V lost 8 bases and J lost 7, with 15 bases in between. Germline CDR1 and CDR2: MNHEY and SMNVEV (reference sequence). The CDR3 extends over 13 amino acids.

The chain combines TRBV6-5 with TRBJ2-2; D is unclear. The CDR3 covers 13 residues. Trimming left V 6 bases short and J 7 bases short, with 12 bases between. Germline CDR1 and CDR2: MNHEY and SVGAGI. Written as DNA, the CDR3 is TGTGCCAGCAGGAGTCCGGCAATCGGGGAGCTGTTTTTT. Translated, it gives CASRSPAIGELFF.

The V call is TRBV27, the J call TRBJ1-4; D not certain. Germline-derived CDR1 and CDR2 are MNHEY and SMNVEV (reference sequence). The CDR3 loop spans 12 amino acids. Deletions cut 10 bases from V and 7 bases from J, with 13 bases between. The CDR3 sequence: CATTTLGEKLFF. CDR3 sequence (DNA): TGTGCCACCACCACACTGGGTGAAAAACTGTTTTTT.

This rearrangement joins TRBV25-1 to TRBJ2-7, with 9 bases matching TRBD1. Germline assignment: CDR1 MGHDK and CDR2 SYGVNS. CDR3 length: 17 amino acids. V was pared by 4 bases and J by 2 bases, with 12 bases of the junction left unmatched. CDR3 in amino acids: CASSVNNGTGSAYEQYF. In DNA form, the CDR3 reads TGTGCCAGCAGTGTCAACAACGGGACAGGGTCGGCCTACGAGCAGTACTTC.

In its sample, this clonotype was seen a few times. The chain employs TRBV20-1 and TRBJ2-7; D is perhaps TRBD2 (6 bases). V lost 0 bases, J lost 2 bases, and 14 bases lay in between. This CDR3 has 15 residues. Germline assignment: CDR1 DFQATT and CDR2 SNEGSKA (reference sequence). The CDR3 coding sequence is TGCAGTGCTAGAGAACGGCTAGCGAGCACCTACGAGCAGTACTTC. Its protein is CSARERLASTYEQYF.

The table lists this clonotype with a few counts. This chain links TRBV2 with TRBJ2-7, with TRBD2 as a possible D gene (6 bases). V was trimmed by 6 bases and J by 5 bases, leaving 20 bases between them. The CDR3 runs 15 residues. Germline V gene data show CDR1 as SNHLY and CDR2 as FYNNEI. The CDR3 sequence is CASSPDPTPGDEQYF. The CDR3 nucleotides are TGTGCCAGCAGCCCAGACCCGACCCCGGGGGACGAGCAGTACTTC. Full variable domain (rest looked up from reference TRBV2 and TRBJ2-7): EPEVTQTPSHQVTQMGQEVILRCVPISNHLYFYWYRQILGQKVEFLVSFYNNEISEKSEIFDDQFSVERPDGSNFTLKIRSTKLEDSAMYFCASSPDPTPGDEQYFGPGTRLTVT.

The chain uses TRBV5-1 and TRBJ2-2; a possible D gene is TRBD1 (8 bases). Trimming took 4 bases from V and 4 from J, leaving 14 bases between them. This CDR3 spans 15 amino acids. Germline CDR1 SGHRS, CDR2 YFSETQ. The CDR3 reads CASSVTGEGTGELFF. CDR3 nucleotides: TGCGCCAGCAGCGTGACAGGGGAGGGCACCGGGGAGCTGTTTTTT.

The rearrangement links TRBV6-5 to TRBJ2-3; tentative D call: TRBD1 (5 bases). Germline CDR1 is MNHEY and CDR2 is SVGAGI. The CDR3 length is 15 residues. The V gene lost 2 bases and the J gene lost 3 bases, with 12 bases spanning the gap. DNA for the CDR3: TGTGCCAGCAGTTACGGCGTGGGGCTGACAGATACGCAGTATTTT. Translation gives CASSYGVGLTDTQYF.

The V call is TRBV4-2, the J call TRBJ1-5; D is unresolved. V was shortened by 4 bases and J by 0 bases, with 13 bases between the two germline ends. The CDR3 is made up of 16 amino acids. From germline, CDR1 is LGHNA and CDR2 YNFKEQ. The CDR3 region has the DNA TGTGCCAGCAGCCTTGGAGAGCCTGTTAGCAATCAGCCCCAGCATTTT. Translated, it gives CASSLGEPVSNQPQHF.

The chain is built from TRBV20-1 and TRBJ2-7; D call uncertain. The CDR3 is 16 amino acids. The V and J ends lost 3 bases and 0 bases respectively, with 18 bases between them. Germline loops: CDR1 DFQATT, CDR2 SNEGSKA (reference sequence). CDR3 in amino acids: CSARSYAGHSSYEQYF. DNA for the CDR3: TGCAGTGCTAGGAGCTACGCCGGCCACTCCTCCTACGAGCAGTACTTC.

This clonotype appeared a few times. V and J are TRBV7-9 and TRBJ1-2; weak D call: TRBD1 (5 bases). Looked up from germline, CDR1 is SEHNR and CDR2 is FQNEAQ (reference sequence). V lost 1 base and J 0 bases, leaving 21 bases between the germline ends. The CDR3 contains 19 residues. DNA of the CDR3: TGTGCCAGCAGCTTAGTGAGGTCGGGGCGGAAATCAGCTAACTATGGCTACACCTTC. This encodes CASSLVRSGRKSANYGYTF.

The chain uses TRBV6-1 and TRBJ2-5, with D perhaps TRBD2 (5 bases). CDR1 and CDR2 from the germline V gene are MNHNS and SASEGT. The CDR3 loop spans 15 amino acids. With 2 bases removed from V and 3 bases from J, the gap between germline ends came to 13 bases. The CDR3: CASSEYGGSEETQYF. The CDR3 DNA reads as TGTGCCAGCAGTGAATATGGCGGGTCAGAAGAGACCCAGTACTTC.

V usage is TRBV6-2 or TRBV6-3 and J usage is TRBJ1-1; TRBD1 is a possible D gene (5 bases). Trimming took off 2 bases at V and 3 bases at J, with 16 bases between the two ends. The germline V gene has CDR1 MNHEY and CDR2 SVGEGT. The length of the CDR3 is 16 residues. The chain's CDR3 is CASSYVRGRLDTEAFF. DNA of the CDR3: TGTGCCAGCAGTTACGTTCGGGGACGATTGGACACTGAAGCTTTCTTT.

The rearrangement uses TRBV5-6 and TRBJ2-5; the D call may be TRBD1 or TRBD2 (5 bases each). Deletions cut 1 base from V and 0 bases from J, with 16 bases between. The germline V gene encodes CDR1 SGHDT and CDR2 YYEEEE. The CDR3 loop spans 17 amino acids. CDR3 nucleotide sequence: TGTGCCAGCAGCTTGATGGTATGGCAGGGAGACCAAGAGACCCAGTACTTC. It is translated as CASSLMVWQGDQETQYF.

This clonotype was found a few times. The V gene is TRBV20-1, the J gene TRBJ2-1; 8 bases are a match to TRBD2. The CDR3 runs to 15 residues. Germline-derived CDR1 and CDR2 are DFQATT and SNEGSKA (reference sequence). The junction had 6 bases not matched to a gene; V was cut back by 5 bases and J by 0 bases. CDR3 DNA: TGCAGTGCTGACCAGCGGGAGAGCTCCTACAATGAGCAGTTCTTC. Encoded protein: CSADQRESSYNEQFF.

This clonotype was observed a single time. The genes are TRBV5-6 and TRBJ1-6, with 7 bases lining up with TRBD1. The CDR3 is 15 residues long. Trimming removed 4 bases from V and 18 bases from J; junction bases left unmatched: 19. Germline CDR1 reads SGHDT; CDR2 reads YYEEEE. CDR3 nucleotides: TGTGCCAGCAGCACAAGACAGGGCCCCGGGTCGTTGTACCACTTT. This gives the protein CASSTRQGPGSLYHF. Filled out from reference TRBV5-6 and TRBJ1-6, the complete variable domain reads DAGVTQSPTHLIKTRGQQVTLRCSPKSGHDTVSWYQQALGQGPQFIFQYYEEEERQRGNFPDRFSGHQFPNYSSELNVNALLLGDSALYLCASSTRQGPGSLYHFGNGTRLTVT.

The rearrangement links TRBV12-3 or TRBV12-4 to TRBJ2-1, with D perhaps TRBD1 or TRBD2 (6 bases each). The CDR3 loop spans 19 amino acids. V gave up 6 bases and J gave up 0 bases, with 24 bases separating them. The CDR3: CASSPARGGPTSSYNEQFF. In DNA, the CDR3 is TGTGCCAGCAGCCCCGCTAGAGGGGGGCCTACAAGCTCCTACAATGAGCAGTTCTTC.

This chain joins TRBV19 and TRBJ2-3, with 8 bases matching TRBD2. J was trimmed by 0 bases and V by 3 bases; bases with no gene match: 2. The CDR3 totals 15 residues. Germline lookup yields CDR1 LNHDA and CDR2 SQIVND (reference sequence). CDR3 nucleotide sequence: TGTGCCAGTAGTATGCTAGCGGGTAGCACAGATACGCAGTATTTT. It specifies CASSMLAGSTDTQYF.

The J gene is TRBJ2-7, the V gene TRBV3-1; D call uncertain. The DNA end lines up better with TRBJ2-5; the J call may be wrong. This CDR3 comprises 16 residues. CDR1 and CDR2 (germline): LGHDT, YNNKEL (reference sequence). The DNA for the CDR3 is TGTGCCAGCAGCCAAGATCGACGCCAGAGCGAAGAGACCCAGTACTTC. Protein: CASSQDRRQSEETQYF.

There are a few counts of this clonotype. The V gene is TRBV12-3 or TRBV12-4, the J gene TRBJ2-5; the D gene is possibly TRBD1 (6 bases). The CDR3 has 14 amino acids. V dropped 6 bases and J dropped 0 bases, with 11 bases sitting between them. CDR3 bases: TGTGCCAGCAGCCCAGGGGTCCACCAAGAGACCCAGTACTTC. It translates to CASSPGVHQETQYF.

This sequence joins TRBV6-1 and TRBJ2-7; the match to TRBD1 covers 7 bases. Germline lookup yields CDR1 MNHNS and CDR2 SASEGT. V shed 6 bases and J 0 bases; nucleotides not matched to a gene: 14. The CDR3 is made up of 17 amino acids. The DNA for the CDR3 is TGTGCCAGCAGCCATATCCCGGGACAGAGGATCTCCTACGAGCAGTACTTC. Translated: CASSHIPGQRISYEQYF.

The rearrangement joins TRBV20-1 to TRBJ2-7; tentative D call: TRBD1 (6 bases). The CDR3 totals 13 residues. Germline CDR1 and CDR2: DFQATT and SNEGSKA (reference sequence). V was trimmed by 5 bases and J by 2 bases, leaving 13 bases between them. CDR3 residues: CSAGQTDTYEQYF. CDR3 coding DNA: TGCAGTGCTGGACAGACAGATACCTACGAGCAGTACTTC.